The 8 T cell receptor beta chains in this list originate from one sample, sequenced in a study of blood T cell repertoires in COVID-19. The table came from immunoSEQ multiplex PCR; TCRdb's copy has only in-frame clones and leaves some out. In the table there are about 190,000 clones, nearly 85% of which are singletons. Sample: peripheral blood. The receptors were sampled from a woman aged 25 to 45 with acute or convalescent COVID-19.

The rearrangement joins TRBV14 to TRBJ1-1; D remains ambiguous. The CDR3 runs to 13 residues. Germline V gives CDR1 SGHDN, CDR2 FVKESK. Trimming removed 4 bases from V and 6 bases from J, with 12 bases in between. The CDR3 region is CASSPHSRAEAFF. The CDR3, as DNA: TGTGCCAGCAGCCCCCATAGTCGGGCTGAAGCTTTCTTT.

V usage is TRBV27 and J usage is TRBJ2-7; perhaps TRBD1 as D (5 bases). The CDR3 spans 14 residues. V was cut by 4 bases and J by 7 bases, with 17 bases left in between. The germline CDR1 and CDR2 sequences are MNHEY and SMNVEV (reference sequence). As DNA, the CDR3 is TGTGCCAGCAGTTCCCCTGGCAGGGAAAGGGAGCAGTACTTC. Translating it yields CASSSPGREREQYF.

The chain recombines TRBV19 with TRBJ1-1; TRBD1 might be the D (5 bases). The germline V gene encodes CDR1 LNHDA and CDR2 SQIVND (reference sequence). V lost 5 bases to trimming and J lost 3 bases, with 13 bases between them. The CDR3 sequence is 14 residues long. The CDR3: CASSAQGLDTEAFF. The DNA of the CDR3 is TGTGCCAGTAGTGCGCAGGGATTGGACACTGAAGCTTTCTTT. Drawing the rest from reference TRBV19 and TRBJ1-1, the complete variable domain is DGGITQSPKYLFRKEGQNVTLSCEQNLNHDAMYWYRQDPGQGLRLIYYSQIVNDFQKGDIAEGYSVSREKKESFPLTVTSAQKNPTAFYLCASSAQGLDTEAFFGQGTRLTVV.

V gene TRBV11-2 combines with J gene TRBJ2-2; 13 nucleotides align to TRBD2. The junction had 4 bases not matched to a gene; V was cut back by 5 bases and J by 7 bases. The germline gives CDR1 SGHAT, CDR2 FQNNGV. CDR3 size: 15 residues. The CDR3 DNA reads as TGTGCCAGCAGCAGTCGGACTAGCGGGGGCGGGGAGCTGTTTTTT. It codes for CASSSRTSGGGELFF.

CDR3: CASSLGGTGYPEAFF. The CDR3 region has the DNA TGTGCCAGCAGCTTAGGAGGGACAGGGTATCCTGAAGCTTTCTTT. The chain carries TRBV7-9 and TRBJ1-1, with TRBD1 matching over 9 bases. The V gene's germline CDR1 is SEHNR and CDR2 FQNEAQ (reference sequence). This CDR3 is built from 15 residues. Trimming took 1 base from V and 6 from J; bases not matched to a gene: 6.

A single count supports this clone. This chain connects TRBV11-2 to TRBJ1-1; TRBD1 might be the D (5 bases). The germline CDR1 and CDR2 sequences are SGHAT and FQNNGV. V lost 5 bases to trimming and J lost 7 bases, with 14 bases between them. The CDR3 extends over 13 amino acids. The CDR3 DNA is TGTGCCAGCAGCCAGGTCTGGGGCGGTGAAGCTTTCTTT. It is translated as CASSQVWGGEAFF.

The chain couples TRBV5-1 to TRBJ2-5; 7 nucleotides match TRBD2. J was trimmed by 0 bases and V by 5 bases; bases with no gene match: 4. CDR1 is SGHRS and CDR2 is YFSETQ in the germline V gene. The CDR3 runs to 14 residues. The CDR3 reads CASSKAGDQETQYF. The DNA of the CDR3 is TGCGCCAGCAGTAAGGCGGGGGACCAAGAGACCCAGTACTTC. Combining the CDR3 with reference TRBV5-1 and TRBJ2-5 gives the whole variable domain KAGVTQTPRYLIKTRGQQVTLSCSPISGHRSVSWYQQTPGQGLQFLFEYFSETQRNKGNFPGRFSGRQFSNSRSEMNVSTLELGDSALYLCASSKAGDQETQYFGPGTRLLVL.

This rearrangement joins TRBV28 to TRBJ2-6; a weak D match, TRBD1 (6 bases). From germline, CDR1 is MDHEN and CDR2 SYDVKM. There are 12 residues in the CDR3. CDR3: CVTGTGANVLTF. DNA of the CDR3: TGTGTTACAGGGACTGGGGCCAACGTCCTGACTTTC.